The rows below give T cell receptor beta chains drawn from one sample of a study of immune evolution from preneoplasia to lung adenocarcinoma. Sequencing was performed with immunoSEQ multiplex PCR; in TCRdb, only in-frame clones are kept and a portion is missing. The table includes some 5,000 clones, 65% to 85% detected once. Sequencing used FFPE normal lung tissue adjacent to the tumor. The origin of the receptors is a person between 45 and 75 years old with lung adenocarcinoma. Each CDR3 is given with its conserved first and last residue. A D gene is named only where the DNA matches it firmly. Size is omitted from some rows. Given values are once, few, many or a class for expanded clones.

J: TRBJ1-1
D: -
V: TRBV4-2
size: -
CDR3: CASSQEGQRLNTEAFF
DNA: TGTGCCAGCAGCCAAGAAGGTCAAAGATTGAACACTGAAGCTTTCTTT

J: TRBJ2-3
D: TRBD2
V: TRBV29-1
size: once
CDR3: CSVGGGGTDTQYF
DNA: TGCAGCGTTGGGGGGGGAGGCACAGATACGCAGTATTTT

J: TRBJ1-2
D: -
V: TRBV28
size: -
CDR3: CASTPGGLGYTF
DNA: TGTGCCAGCACCCCGGGGGGGTTGGGCTACACCTTC

J: TRBJ2-1
D: TRBD2
V: TRBV6-5
size: -
CDR3: CASQAGDDEQFF
DNA: TGTGCCAGCCAAGCGGGAGACGACGAGCAGTTCTTC

J: TRBJ1-1
D: -
V: TRBV29-1
size: once
CDR3: CSVRVNTEAFF
DNA: TGCAGCGTTAGGGTGAACACTGAAGCTTTCTTT

J: TRBJ1-2
D: -
V: TRBV29-1
size: once
CDR3: CSVEVARGGYTF
DNA: TGCAGCGTTGAAGTGGCCAGGGGTGGCTACACCTTC

J: TRBJ2-1
D: -
V: TRBV11-3
size: -
CDR3: CASSLPPPSEQFF
DNA: TGTGCCAGCAGCTTACCTCCCCCCTCTGAGCAGTTCTTC

J: TRBJ2-7
D: -
V: TRBV5-1
size: -
CDR3: CASSASQVPLSYEQYF
DNA: TGCGCCAGCAGCGCCTCACAGGTACCTTTATCCTACGAGCAGTACTTC

J: TRBJ2-3
D: -
V: TRBV2
size: -
CDR3: CASKGGGTDTQYF
DNA: TGTGCCAGCAAGGGTGGAGGGACAGATACGCAGTATTTT

J: TRBJ2-7
D: -
V: TRBV11-3
size: once
CDR3: CASSLEWGGYYEQYF
DNA: TGTGCCAGCAGCTTAGAGTGGGGCGGGTACTACGAGCAGTACTTC

J: TRBJ2-3
D: -
V: TRBV29-1
size: -
CDR3: CSVELGVSTDTQYF
DNA: TGCAGCGTTGAATTGGGGGTGAGCACAGATACGCAGTATTTT

J: TRBJ2-4
D: TRBD2
V: TRBV2
size: -
CDR3: CASSAALAGSKNIQYF
DNA: TGTGCCAGCAGCGCGGCTCTAGCGGGATCAAAAAACATTCAGTACTTC

J: TRBJ1-2
D: -
V: TRBV2
size: -
CDR3: CASSVGGHGYTF
DNA: TGTGCCAGCAGTGTCGGGGGTCATGGCTACACCTTC

J: TRBJ1-1
D: -
V: TRBV5-1
size: -
CDR3: CASSPRLSIYTEAFF
DNA: TGCGCCAGCAGCCCGAGACTCTCTATCTACACTGAAGCTTTCTTT

J: TRBJ1-4
D: -
V: TRBV4-1
size: -
CDR3: CASSQEGGGKLFF
DNA: TGCGCCAGCAGCCAAGAGGGTGGGGGAAAACTGTTTTTT

J: TRBJ1-2
D: TRBD1
V: TRBV27
size: once
CDR3: CASSSGQGAQGLYGYTF
DNA: TGTGCCAGCAGTTCGGGACAGGGGGCGCAGGGTCTCTATGGCTACACCTTC

J: TRBJ2-2
D: TRBD1
V: TRBV5-1
size: once
CDR3: CASSSQGAEGELFF
DNA: TGCGCCAGCAGCTCCCAGGGGGCAGAGGGGGAGCTGTTTTTT

J: TRBJ2-3
D: -
V: TRBV7-9
size: -
CDR3: CASSFQGADTQYF
DNA: TGTGCCAGCAGCTTCCAAGGAGCAGATACGCAGTATTTT

J: TRBJ2-1
D: TRBD1
V: TRBV11-3
size: -
CDR3: CASSLGQGFNEQFF
DNA: TGTGCCAGCAGCTTAGGACAGGGGTTCAATGAGCAGTTCTTC

J: TRBJ1-2
D: -
V: TRBV21-1
size: -
CDR3: CASSKGGRLDYGYTF
DNA: TGTGCCAGCAGCAAAGGGGGTAGGTTGGACTATGGCTACACCTTC

J: TRBJ1-1
D: TRBD1
V: TRBV11-2
size: -
CDR3: CASSSTGSLSRNTEAFF
DNA: TGTGCCAGCAGCTCGACAGGGTCTTTGAGTCGGAACACTGAAGCTTTCTTT

J: TRBJ2-3
D: -
V: TRBV11-3
size: -
CDR3: CASSRQLASTDTQYF
DNA: TGTGCCAGCAGCCGACAACTAGCAAGCACAGATACGCAGTATTTT

J: TRBJ2-7
D: TRBD1
V: TRBV19
size: -
CDR3: CASNRQGGRPYEQYF
DNA: TGTGCCAGTAATCGACAGGGGGGTCGACCCTACGAGCAGTACTTC

J: TRBJ1-2
D: TRBD1
V: TRBV5-6
size: -
CDR3: CASSLRQGDGYTF
DNA: TGTGCCAGCAGCTTGAGGCAGGGGGATGGCTACACCTTC

J: TRBJ2-5
D: -
V: TRBV4-1
size: -
CDR3: CASKAVPGKETQYF
DNA: TGCGCCAGCAAAGCGGTACCGGGGAAAGAGACCCAGTACTTC

J: TRBJ2-6
D: -
V: TRBV5-6
size: -
CDR3: CASSFRSSGANVLTF
DNA: TGTGCCAGCAGCTTCCGGAGCTCTGGGGCCAACGTCCTGACTTTC

J: TRBJ2-3
D: -
V: TRBV7-9
size: -
CDR3: CASSLKRGTEDTQYF
DNA: TGTGCCAGCAGCCTAAAGCGGGGGACAGAGGATACGCAGTATTTT

J: TRBJ2-7
D: -
V: TRBV5-4
size: once
CDR3: CASSLEGLYEQYF
DNA: TGTGCCAGCAGCTTGGAAGGACTCTACGAGCAGTACTTC

J: TRBJ1-2
D: -
V: TRBV29-1
size: -
CDR3: CSAGRDGYTF
DNA: TGCAGCGCGGGACGCGATGGCTACACCTTC

J: TRBJ2-5
D: -
V: TRBV2
size: -
CDR3: CASSWTQETQYF
DNA: TGTGCCAGCAGTTGGACCCAAGAGACCCAGTACTTC

J: TRBJ2-1
D: -
V: TRBV20-1
size: -
CDR3: CSALGNEQFF
DNA: TGCAGTGCCCTTGGGAATGAGCAGTTCTTC